These 11 T cell receptor beta chains share one sample of origin, sequenced in a study of blood T cell repertoires in COVID-19. Method: immunoSEQ multiplex PCR; TCRdb's copy keeps in-frame clones and lacks some. The sample contains tens of thousands of clones, about 86% of which appear only once. Sequenced input: peripheral blood. The receptors stem from a woman aged 60 to 75 with acute or convalescent COVID-19.

The chain recombines TRBV19 with TRBJ2-2; TRBD1 agrees at 8 bases. This CDR3 has 14 residues. From germline, CDR1 is LNHDA and CDR2 SQIVND (reference sequence). With 3 bases clipped from V and 6 bases from J, the junction kept 3 bases outside the gene matches. As DNA, the CDR3 is TGTGCCAGTAGTATGGGACAGGTCCCCGGGGAGCTGTTTTTT. Translating it yields CASSMGQVPGELFF.

The chain combines TRBV7-9 with TRBJ2-1; TRBD2 agrees at 14 bases. There are 15 residues in the CDR3. V was clipped by 5 bases and J by 8 bases; unmatched bases: 5. Per germline, CDR1 SEHNR and CDR2 FQNEAQ (reference sequence). CDR3 coding DNA: TGTGCCAGCAGCGGGGGACTAGCGGGAGTCCATGAGCAGTTCTTC. Its translation: CASSGGLAGVHEQFF. The complete variable domain, with remaining parts taken from reference TRBV7-9 and TRBJ2-1, reads DTGVSQNPRHKITKRGQNVTFRCDPISEHNRLYWYRQTLGQGPEFLTYFQNEAQLEKSRLLSDRFSAERPKGSFSTLEIQRTEQGDSAMYLCASSGGLAGVHEQFFGPGTRLTVL.

The CDR3 is CASRLVAGANVLTF. The CDR3 nucleotides read TGTGCCAGCCGTCTAGTGGCCGGGGCCAACGTCCTGACTTTC. This sequence joins TRBV27 and TRBJ2-6, with unresolved D. CDR1 and CDR2 from the germline V gene are MNHEY and SMNVEV (reference sequence). The CDR3 is 14 residues long. The V and J ends lost 8 bases and 4 bases respectively, with 12 bases between them.

The chain links TRBV7-9 to TRBJ1-1; the D is unclear. Germline lookup yields CDR1 SEHNR and CDR2 FQNEAQ (reference sequence). CDR3 length: 13 amino acids. Trimming took 3 bases from V and 0 from J, leaving 5 bases between them. CDR3 DNA sequence: TGTGCCAGCAGCTTGAGCATGAACACTGAAGCTTTCTTT. It is translated as CASSLSMNTEAFF.

For the CDR3, the DNA is TGTGCCAGTAGTATAGGGGGGGGACAAACCTACGAGCAGTACTTC. This codes for CASSIGGGQTYEQYF. The chain links TRBV19 to TRBJ2-7; possible D gene TRBD2, 7 bases. V lost 1 base to trimming and J lost 2 bases, with 12 bases between them. This CDR3 is built from 15 residues. Germline loops: CDR1 LNHDA, CDR2 SQIVND (reference sequence).

The V and J genes are TRBV21-1 and TRBJ1-2; the table names TRBD1, a call not compared with the DNA. TRBV21-1 is labeled a pseudogene. The CDR3 is 14 residues long. This chain's CDR3 is CASSKGTVPYGYTF. CDR3 DNA: TGTGCCAGCAGCAAAGGGACAGTGCCGTATGGCTACACCTTC.

The gene calls are TRBV6-6 and TRBJ1-3; D is uncertain. Germline-derived CDR1 and CDR2 are MNHNY and SVGAGI (reference sequence). V lost 6 bases, J lost 0 bases, and 9 bases lay in between. This CDR3 has 14 residues. The CDR3 region is CASRVQSSGNTIYF. The CDR3, as DNA: TGTGCCAGCAGGGTACAGTCCTCTGGAAACACCATATATTTT.

This sequence joins TRBV5-1 and TRBJ1-4; tentatively, D is TRBD1 (6 bases). The CDR3 loop spans 15 amino acids. V was cut by 1 base and J by 8 bases, with 15 bases left in between. The germline V gene has CDR1 SGHRS and CDR2 YFSETQ. CDR3 sequence reads: CASSLLGQPIEKLFF. In nucleotides, the CDR3 is TGCGCCAGCAGCTTGCTCGGACAGCCGATCGAAAAACTGTTTTTT.

The gene calls are TRBV7-9 and TRBJ2-5; TRBD1 matches at 7 bases. The V gene end was trimmed by 1 base and the J gene end by 0 bases; junction bases not matched to a gene: 2. This CDR3 spans 15 amino acids. Germline CDR1 reads SEHNR; CDR2 reads FQNEAQ (reference sequence). The CDR3 spells CASSLGDRDQETQYF. The CDR3 region has the DNA TGTGCCAGCAGCTTAGGGGACAGAGACCAAGAGACCCAGTACTTC.

The chain carries TRBV11-3 and TRBJ2-3, with 7 positions matching TRBD2. The CDR3 spans 14 residues. The J segment lost 5 bases and the V segment lost 3 bases, leaving 5 bases of the junction unmatched. Germline CDR1 is SGHNT and CDR2 is YENEEA. The CDR3 protein is CASSFMAGEDTQYF. The CDR3, as DNA: TGTGCCAGCAGCTTTATGGCGGGAGAAGATACGCAGTATTTT.

This sequence joins TRBV7-2 and TRBJ1-1; 7 nucleotides match TRBD1. This CDR3 has 15 amino acids. CDR1 is SGHTA and CDR2 is FQGNSA in the germline V gene. V gave up 1 base and J gave up 2 bases; unmatched junction bases: 4. CDR3 residues: CASSLDQGGNTEAFF. The CDR3 coding sequence is TGTGCCAGCAGCTTAGATCAGGGGGGAAACACTGAAGCTTTCTTT.